This note documents a single T cell receptor beta chain sequence. What it binds is unknown. The record originates from a study of lymphopenia after photon versus proton radiotherapy. General study results and limits: Better survival with proton therapy was suggested as possible, not demonstrated. Photon-treated patients lost naive T cells and TCR diversity; proton-treated stayed stable. After lymphocyte nadir, photon-treated repertoires showed oligoclonal expansion, especially CD8+ Temra.

Here immunoSEQ multiplex PCR was the method, and the copy in TCRdb shows in-frame clones only, minus some. The sample has about 24,000 clones; 65% to 85% are singletons. The source material was peripheral blood, sampled from a patient treated with proton-based radiotherapy. This receptor was identified in a woman between 65 and 79 years old with pancreatic cancer.

CDR3 nucleotide sequence: TGTGCCAGCAGCTTAGAGCTGGGACGGCGGGGAAGTCACACTGAAGCTTTCTTT. Translated, it gives CASSLELGRRGSHTEAFF. The rearrangement uses TRBV7-9 and TRBJ1-1, with a tentative D call TRBD1 (5 bases). This CDR3 is built from 18 residues. Per germline, CDR1 SEHNR and CDR2 FQNEAQ (reference sequence). Trimming took 1 base from V and 3 from J, leaving 21 bases between them.